Following are 24 T cell receptor beta chains from one sample sequenced in a study of cytomegalovirus exposure and HLA in healthy donors. The PCR made use of 60 Vbeta and 13 Jbeta primers. Sequencing was performed with immunoSEQ multiplex PCR; in TCRdb, only in-frame clones are kept and a portion is missing. This sample has about 120,000 clones, with 80% found just once. The sample consisted of PBMCs. These receptors were obtained from a male donor in good health and CMV-seronegative.

The J gene is TRBJ2-1, the V gene TRBV19; the D is unclear. Germline V gene lookup returns CDR1 LNHDA and CDR2 SQIVND (reference sequence). The CDR3 covers 11 residues. V shed 3 bases and J shed 7 bases, with 4 bases lying between them. The CDR3, as DNA: TGTGCCAGTAGTATCCGGAATGAGCAGTTCTTC. This translates into CASSIRNEQFF.

This clone has a handful of counts. The genes are TRBV30 and TRBJ2-2, with TRBD2 identical over 11 bases. This CDR3 is built from 18 residues. Germline V gene sequence: CDR1 GTSNPN, CDR2 SVGIG (reference sequence). The trim removed 2 bases at V and 1 base at J, leaving 9 bases unmatched. For the CDR3, the DNA is TGTGCCTGGAGTCCACTAGCGGGAGTATTTAGGAACACCGGGGAGCTGTTTTTT. Translation: CAWSPLAGVFRNTGELFF.

As DNA, the CDR3 is TGTGCCAGTAGTATCGGTACAGGGGGTAGAAGTCAGCCCCAGCATTTT. The encoded protein is CASSIGTGGRSQPQHF. The rearrangement links TRBV19 to TRBJ1-5; 8 bases line up with TRBD1. Unmatched junction bases numbered 10, after V lost 3 bases and J lost 6 bases. The V gene's germline CDR1 is LNHDA and CDR2 SQIVND (reference sequence). This CDR3 is built from 16 residues.

The chain combines TRBV9 with TRBJ1-5, with D unclear. The V end lost 0 bases, the J end lost 7 bases, and 8 bases lay between the germline ends. Germline V lookup: CDR1 SGDLS, CDR2 YYNGEE. CDR3 length: 13 residues. CDR3 sequence reads: CASSVEMGQPQHF. CDR3 DNA: TGTGCCAGCAGCGTAGAAATGGGCCAGCCCCAGCATTTT.

The V gene is TRBV15, the J gene TRBJ2-7, with 7 bases identical to TRBD1. V gave up 3 bases and J gave up 3 bases; unmatched junction bases: 5. The germline gives CDR1 LNHNV, CDR2 YYDKDF (reference sequence). The CDR3 extends over 14 amino acids. The DNA of the CDR3 is TGTGCCACCAGCAGTGGGGGACAGCACTACGAGCAGTACTTC. Translation gives CATSSGGQHYEQYF.

V is TRBV11-2 and J is TRBJ2-2, with 9 bases fitting TRBD2. CDR1 and CDR2 (germline): SGHAT, FQNNGV. This CDR3 contains 13 residues. V trimming: 11 bases; J trimming: 3 bases; junction bases outside the gene matches: 4. CDR3 sequence reads: CAGPSGDTGELFF. The DNA for the CDR3 is TGTGCCGGACCTAGCGGGGACACCGGGGAGCTGTTTTTT.

This chain connects TRBV5-1 to TRBJ2-5; possibly TRBD1 for D (5 bases). The CDR3 is made up of 15 amino acids. Trimming shortened V by 0 bases and J by 4 bases, and 13 bases separated the two germline ends. Germline values: CDR1 SGHRS, CDR2 YFSETQ. The CDR3 region has the DNA TGCGCCAGCAGCTTGGCCGTCGCAGGGCTAGAGACCCAGTACTTC. It yields the protein CASSLAVAGLETQYF.

V usage is TRBV5-1 and J usage is TRBJ1-5, with D possibly being TRBD1 (5 bases). V was shortened by 4 bases and J by 3 bases, with 14 bases between the two germline ends. In germline, CDR1 is SGHRS, CDR2 YFSETQ. This CDR3 has 15 amino acids. The CDR3 here is CASSVHDSFNQPQHF. DNA of the CDR3: TGCGCCAGCAGCGTACACGACAGTTTCAATCAGCCCCAGCATTTT. Filled out from reference TRBV5-1 and TRBJ1-5, the complete variable domain reads KAGVTQTPRYLIKTRGQQVTLSCSPISGHRSVSWYQQTPGQGLQFLFEYFSETQRNKGNFPGRFSGRQFSNSRSEMNVSTLELGDSALYLCASSVHDSFNQPQHFGDGTRLSIL.

A few counts support this clone. J is TRBJ1-3 and V is TRBV7-6, with a possible D match to TRBD1 (6 bases). Germline V CDR1 and CDR2: SGHVS, FNYEAQ. CDR3 length: 14 residues. Between the trimmed V and J ends, which lost 5 bases and 4 bases, there was a span of 12 bases. The CDR3 coding sequence is TGTGCCAGCAGCCGAACAGGGTACGGAAACACCATATATTTT. It encodes CASSRTGYGNTIYF.

The rearrangement links TRBV2 to TRBJ1-4, with D tentatively TRBD1 (5 bases). V shed 4 bases and J shed 5 bases, with 8 bases lying between them. From germline, CDR1 is SNHLY and CDR2 FYNNEI. This CDR3 spans 13 amino acids. CDR3 sequence reads: CASSVQGNEKLFF. CDR3 nucleotides: TGTGCCAGCAGTGTTCAGGGAAATGAAAAACTGTTTTTT.

This clone was observed a handful of times. The chain recombines TRBV10-3 with TRBJ1-2; TRBD1 matches at 7 bases. The CDR3 loop spans 14 amino acids. CDR1 and CDR2 from the germline V gene are ENHRY and SYGVKD. Trimming at V came to 0 bases and at J to 2 bases, leaving 0 bases not matched to a gene. CDR3: CAISESGGNYGYTF. CDR3 in DNA: TGTGCCATCAGTGAGTCAGGGGGCAACTATGGCTACACCTTC.

This clone is categorized as medium-sized. The chain combines TRBV27 with TRBJ2-1; 11 nucleotides match TRBD1. V lost 5 bases to trimming and J lost 0 bases; unmatched junction nucleotides: 9. The CDR3 is 18 residues long. Germline V gives CDR1 MNHEY, CDR2 SMNVEV (reference sequence). The CDR3 sequence: CASSPGQGVLSSYNEQFF. CDR3 nucleotides: TGTGCCAGCAGTCCGGGACAGGGGGTCTTAAGCTCCTACAATGAGCAGTTCTTC.

This clone has just a few counts. The CDR3 DNA reads TGTGCCAGCAGCTTGTCTTCAGTGTCTAACTATGGCTACACCTTC. Translated: CASSLSSVSNYGYTF. The chain joins TRBV5-4 to TRBJ1-2, with D hard to call. CDR3 size: 15 residues. Trimming cost V 1 base and J 0 bases, with 10 bases left between them. Germline CDR1 is SGHNT and CDR2 is YYREEE (reference sequence).

V and J are TRBV6-5 and TRBJ2-2; no firm D call. The CDR3 spans 13 residues. In germline, CDR1 is MNHEY, CDR2 SVGAGI. V was shortened by 5 bases and J by 3 bases, with 7 bases between the two germline ends. The CDR3 coding sequence is TGTGCCAGCAGTCACCGGGACACCGGGGAGCTGTTTTTT. Residues: CASSHRDTGELFF.

The genes are TRBV5-6 and TRBJ1-2; 8 bases align to TRBD1. The CDR3 sequence is 15 residues long. Per germline, CDR1 SGHDT and CDR2 YYEEEE. The J segment lost 4 bases and the V segment lost 3 bases, leaving 8 bases of the junction unmatched. DNA of the CDR3: TGTGCCAGCAGCTACGGGAACAGGGGGTTCTATGGCTACACCTTC. This gives the protein CASSYGNRGFYGYTF.

V is TRBV5-4 and J is TRBJ2-3; 12 bases are shared with TRBD2. The V gene's germline CDR1 is SGHNT and CDR2 YYREEE (reference sequence). The J segment lost 4 bases and the V segment lost 0 bases, leaving 3 bases of the junction unmatched. The CDR3 has 16 amino acids. In nucleotides, the CDR3 is TGTGCCAGCAGCTTGGTCCTAGCGGGGGGGCCAGATACGCAGTATTTT. Its translation: CASSLVLAGGPDTQYF.

The chain recombines TRBV29-1 with TRBJ1-1, with 7 bases lining up with TRBD1. CDR1 SQVTM and CDR2 ANQGSEA come from the germline V gene. The CDR3 is 12 amino acids. With 7 bases clipped from V and 6 bases from J, the junction kept 8 bases outside the gene matches. DNA of the CDR3: TGCAGCGAAAACAGGGGATTGGCTGAAGCTTTCTTT. Encoded protein: CSENRGLAEAFF.

This clone appeared a few times. This chain's CDR3 is CASSRGGTHPKSPLHF. CDR3 DNA sequence: TGTGCCAGCAGCCGGGGGGGGACTCACCCGAAATCACCCCTCCACTTT. This chain joins TRBV11-2 and TRBJ1-6; weak D call: TRBD1 (5 bases). Deletions cut 5 bases from V and 10 bases from J, with 21 bases between. The CDR3 extends over 16 amino acids. Germline loops: CDR1 SGHAT, CDR2 FQNNGV. Looking up the rest from reference TRBV11-2 and TRBJ1-6 gives the full variable domain: EAGVAQSPRYKIIEKRQSVAFWCNPISGHATLYWYQQILGQGPKLLIQFQNNGVVDDSQLPKDRFSAERLKGVDSTLKIQPAKLEDSAVYLCASSRGGTHPKSPLHFGNGTRLTVT.

This clone appeared once. The chain combines TRBV12-2 with TRBJ1-2. TRBV12-2 corresponds to a pseudogene. The CDR3 has 17 amino acids. The DNA for the CDR3 is TGTGCAAGTCGCTTTCGTTCGTGCCGCGGGCGACTCTATGGCTACACCTTC. Protein: CASRFRSCRGRLYGYTF.

This chain links TRBV5-1 with TRBJ2-5, with D unresolved. The CDR3 consists of 12 residues. Trimming shortened V by 4 bases and J by 4 bases, and 8 bases separated the two germline ends. The V gene's germline CDR1 is SGHRS and CDR2 YFSETQ. CDR3 in DNA: TGCGCCAGCAGCCCCTCCTTAGAGACCCAGTACTTC. It yields the protein CASSPSLETQYF. Using reference TRBV5-1 and TRBJ2-5 for the parts outside the CDR3, the full variable domain is KAGVTQTPRYLIKTRGQQVTLSCSPISGHRSVSWYQQTPGQGLQFLFEYFSETQRNKGNFPGRFSGRQFSNSRSEMNVSTLELGDSALYLCASSPSLETQYFGPGTRLLVL.

The V and J genes are TRBV25-1 and TRBJ2-3; 7 positions agree with TRBD1. Germline V lookup: CDR1 MGHDK, CDR2 SYGVNS. This CDR3 spans 14 amino acids. With 6 bases clipped from V and 2 bases from J, the junction kept 5 bases outside the gene matches. CDR3 protein: CASSPGQYTDTQYF. The CDR3 DNA sequence: TGTGCCAGCAGCCCGGGACAGTACACAGATACGCAGTATTTT.

This clone appeared once. This sequence joins TRBV4-3 and TRBJ2-1; D is possibly TRBD2 (7 bases). The CDR3 loop spans 14 amino acids. Trimming cost V 0 bases and J 10 bases, with 13 bases left between them. CDR1 is LGHNA, CDR2 YSLEER, per germline. DNA for the CDR3: TGCGCCAGCAGCCAAGATAGGGGGGGGTTCGAGCAGTTCTTC. Encoded protein: CASSQDRGGFEQFF.

V is TRBV29-1 and J is TRBJ1-1; TRBD1 might be the D (6 bases). From germline, CDR1 is SQVTM and CDR2 ANQGSEA. This CDR3 has 14 amino acids. V was shortened by 6 bases and J by 4 bases, with 18 bases between the two germline ends. The CDR3 DNA is TGCAGCGTCTCCATGGGGGCAGGGCCCACTGAAGCTTTCTTT. Amino acids: CSVSMGAGPTEAFF.

The chain links TRBV14 to TRBJ2-1; 7 bases map to TRBD1. CDR1 SGHDN and CDR2 FVKESK come from the germline V gene. The V and J ends lost 2 bases and 2 bases, in that order; junction bases with no gene match: 3. The CDR3 is made up of 15 amino acids. As DNA, the CDR3 is TGTGCCAGCAGCCAAACGGGACAGCCCTACAATGAGCAGTTCTTC. Protein: CASSQTGQPYNEQFF.